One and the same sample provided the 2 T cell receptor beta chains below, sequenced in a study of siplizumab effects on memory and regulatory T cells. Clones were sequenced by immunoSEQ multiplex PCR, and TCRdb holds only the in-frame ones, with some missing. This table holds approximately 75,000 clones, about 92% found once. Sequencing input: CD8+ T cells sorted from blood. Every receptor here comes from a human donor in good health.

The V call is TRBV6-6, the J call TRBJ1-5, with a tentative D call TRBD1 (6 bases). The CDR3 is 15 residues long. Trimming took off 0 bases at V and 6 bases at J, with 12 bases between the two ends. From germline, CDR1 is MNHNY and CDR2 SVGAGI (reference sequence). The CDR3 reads CASSYSTGMRQPQHF. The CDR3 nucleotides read TGTGCCAGCAGTTACTCTACAGGGATGCGTCAGCCCCAGCATTTT.

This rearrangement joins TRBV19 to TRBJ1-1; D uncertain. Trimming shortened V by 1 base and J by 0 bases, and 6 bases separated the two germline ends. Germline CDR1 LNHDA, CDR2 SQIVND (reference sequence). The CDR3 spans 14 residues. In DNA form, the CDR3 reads TGTGCCAGTAGTATAGTTTTCCTGAACACTGAAGCTTTCTTT. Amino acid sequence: CASSIVFLNTEAFF.